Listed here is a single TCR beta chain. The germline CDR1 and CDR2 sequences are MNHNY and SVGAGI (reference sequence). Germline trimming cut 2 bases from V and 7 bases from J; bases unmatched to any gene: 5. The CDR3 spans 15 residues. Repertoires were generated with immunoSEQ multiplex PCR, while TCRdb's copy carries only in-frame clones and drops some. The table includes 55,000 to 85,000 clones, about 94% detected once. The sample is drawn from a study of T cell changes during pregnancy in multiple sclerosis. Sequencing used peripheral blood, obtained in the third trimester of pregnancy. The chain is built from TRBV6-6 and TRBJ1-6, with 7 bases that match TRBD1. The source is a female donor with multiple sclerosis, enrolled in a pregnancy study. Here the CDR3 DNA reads TGTGCCAGCAGTTACCGACAGGGTATGAATTCACCCCTCCACTTT. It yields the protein CASSYRQGMNSPLHF.